Listed below are T cell receptor beta chains from one sample, sequenced in a study of T cell responses to AZD1222 COVID-19 vaccine. Assay used: immunoSEQ multiplex PCR; TCRdb lists only in-frame clones, some missing. Among some 99,000 clones listed, around 93% were seen once. The specimen comprised peripheral blood, sampled on day 0 of AZD1222 vaccination. These receptor sequences come from an adult in good health. CDR3s include the opening cysteine and the closing phenylalanine or tryptophan. D genes are given only for firm matches. Part of the rows lack a size; the others show once, few, many or a class for expanded clones.

size	V	J	D	CDR3	DNA
NA	TRBV19	TRBJ2-5	NA	CASSTSGAVTQYF	TGTGCCAGTAGTACCTCAGGAGCCGTGACCCAGTACTTC
NA	TRBV5-5	TRBJ1-1	NA	CASSRTAEAFF	TGTGCCAGCAGCCGGACGGCTGAAGCTTTCTTT
NA	TRBV18	TRBJ2-2	TRBD1	CASSRIGQVTTGELFF	TGTGCCAGCTCACGGATTGGACAGGTTACTACCGGGGAGCTGTTTTTT
NA	TRBV7-2	TRBJ1-1	NA	CASSLSPLAEAFF	TGTGCCAGCAGCTTATCGCCGTTGGCTGAAGCTTTCTTT
NA	TRBV12-3/TRBV12-4	TRBJ2-2	NA	CASSFFGTGELFF	TGTGCCAGCAGTTTTTTCGGGACCGGGGAGCTGTTTTTT
NA	TRBV4-3	TRBJ1-4	NA	CASSQDTPYPWEKLFF	TGCGCCAGCAGCCAAGATACCCCTTATCCTTGGGAAAAACTGTTTTTT
NA	TRBV4-2	TRBJ1-5	NA	CASSQYSASNQPQHF	TGTGCCAGCAGCCAATATAGTGCGAGCAATCAGCCCCAGCATTTT
NA	TRBV7-9	TRBJ2-5	NA	CASSLREARETQYF	TGTGCCAGCAGTCTGAGAGAGGCTAGAGAGACCCAGTACTTC
once	TRBV5-6	TRBJ2-2	TRBD1	CASSLVRQGASGELFF	TGTGCCAGCAGCTTGGTGCGACAGGGGGCCTCCGGGGAGCTGTTTTTT
NA	TRBV15	TRBJ2-2	TRBD2	CATSRAGGGTGELFF	TGTGCCACCAGCAGAGCGGGGGGGGGCACCGGGGAGCTGTTTTTT
NA	TRBV5-4	TRBJ2-7	TRBD2	CATRTSGRASHEQYF	TGTGCCACCAGGACTAGCGGGAGGGCTTCCCACGAGCAGTACTTC
NA	TRBV7-2	TRBJ1-5	NA	CASSITGIDSNQPQHF	TGTGCCAGCAGCATTACAGGTATCGATAGCAATCAGCCCCAGCATTTT
NA	TRBV20-1	TRBJ1-2	NA	CSARGTRGYTF	TGCAGTGCTAGAGGGACCCGAGGCTACACCTTC
NA	TRBV9	TRBJ2-1	TRBD2	CASSVEPGTSSYNEQFF	TGTGCCAGCAGCGTAGAGCCCGGGACTAGCTCCTACAATGAGCAGTTCTTC
NA	TRBV5-8	TRBJ1-5	TRBD1	CASSKGQGRDQPQHF	TGTGCCAGCAGCAAGGGACAGGGGAGAGATCAGCCCCAGCATTTT
NA	TRBV19	TRBJ2-6	NA	CASSAQGAGANVLTF	TGTGCCAGTAGTGCACAGGGAGCTGGGGCCAACGTCCTGACTTTC
NA	TRBV7-9	TRBJ2-2	NA	CASSSGTENTGELFF	TGTGCCAGCAGCTCCGGCACCGAGAACACCGGGGAGCTGTTTTTT
NA	TRBV19	TRBJ2-1	TRBD2	CASTLAGGLNEQFF	TGTGCCAGTACCTTAGCGGGGGGGCTTAATGAGCAGTTCTTC
NA	TRBV19	TRBJ2-1	TRBD2	CASRLAGLAGNEQFF	TGTGCCAGTAGACTAGCGGGACTAGCCGGCAATGAGCAGTTCTTC
NA	TRBV30	TRBJ2-5	NA	CAWSVLGSGTQYF	TGTGCCTGGAGTGTACTTGGATCAGGGACCCAGTACTTC
NA	TRBV4-1	TRBJ2-3	NA	CASSQPEQSTDTQYF	TGCGCCAGCAGCCAACCTGAACAGAGCACAGATACGCAGTATTTT
NA	TRBV7-9	TRBJ2-7	NA	CASSTRTASSYEQYF	TGTGCCAGCAGCACCAGGACAGCCTCCTCCTACGAGCAGTACTTC
NA	TRBV18	TRBJ2-7	NA	CASSPPGDIYEQYF	TGTGCCAGCTCACCCCCAGGGGACATCTACGAGCAGTACTTC
NA	TRBV29-1	TRBJ1-5	NA	CSVGAGDQPQHF	TGCAGCGTTGGGGCAGGGGATCAGCCCCAGCATTTT
once	TRBV7-9	TRBJ2-5	NA	CASSSRGAETQYF	TGTGCCAGCAGCTCTAGAGGCGCGGAGACCCAGTACTTC
NA	TRBV19	TRBJ1-4	NA	CASSSIATNEKLFF	TGTGCCAGTAGTTCAATAGCAACTAATGAAAAACTGTTTTTT
NA	TRBV11-3	TRBJ2-1	NA	CASSLKGDGSYNEQFF	TGTGCCAGCAGCTTAAAGGGGGATGGCTCCTACAATGAGCAGTTCTTC
once	TRBV12-3/TRBV12-4	TRBJ2-1	NA	CASSFKGGEQFF	TGTGCCAGCAGTTTTAAGGGGGGTGAGCAGTTCTTC
NA	TRBV7-2	TRBJ1-6	NA	CASSLATGTPLPLHF	TGTGCCAGCAGCTTAGCGACCGGGACACCGTTACCCCTCCACTTT
NA	TRBV5-1	TRBJ1-3	TRBD1	CASSLGHLGTGSGNTIYF	TGCGCCAGCAGCTTGGGACACTTGGGGACAGGTTCTGGAAACACCATATATTTT
NA	TRBV19	TRBJ2-2	TRBD2	CASRRSSGVDTGELFF	TGTGCCAGTAGACGCAGTAGCGGGGTTGACACCGGGGAGCTGTTTTTT
NA	TRBV7-2	TRBJ1-4	TRBD1	CASSRDRGNEKLFF	TGTGCCAGCAGCCGGGACAGAGGGAATGAAAAACTGTTTTTT
NA	TRBV10-3	TRBJ2-1	NA	CAISESRGTQGGQFF	TGTGCCATCAGTGAGTCGAGGGGGACTCAAGGAGGGCAGTTCTTC
NA	TRBV12-3/TRBV12-4	TRBJ2-7	NA	CASNQGSPYEQYF	TGTGCCAGCAATCAGGGTAGCCCCTACGAGCAGTACTTC
once	TRBV2	TRBJ1-2	NA	CASSPTSYYGYTF	TGTGCCAGCAGTCCTACAAGTTACTATGGCTACACCTTC
NA	TRBV2	TRBJ2-7	NA	CASSAQGYEQYF	TGTGCCAGCAGCGCACAGGGCTACGAGCAGTACTTC
once	TRBV10-3	TRBJ2-1	TRBD1	CAISDWDRDDQFF	TGTGCCATCAGTGACTGGGACAGGGATGATCAGTTCTTC
NA	TRBV15	TRBJ1-5	NA	CATSRPPHSPAGIAPDHQPQHF	TGTGCCACCAGCAGGCCGCCCCACAGCCCGGCGGGGATCGCGCCCGACCACCAGCCCCAGCATTTT
NA	TRBV27	TRBJ2-1	NA	CASSLEGPTYNEQFF	TGTGCCAGCAGTTTAGAGGGACCCACATACAATGAGCAGTTCTTC
NA	TRBV7-8	TRBJ1-1	NA	CASSFSQGETEAFF	TGTGCCAGCAGCTTCTCTCAGGGAGAAACTGAAGCTTTCTTT
NA	TRBV27	TRBJ2-1	TRBD1	CASSYAGGPYNEQFF	TGTGCCAGCAGTTACGCAGGGGGCCCCTACAATGAGCAGTTCTTC
NA	TRBV20-1	TRBJ2-3	NA	CSAPLPDTQYF	TGCAGTGCCCCCCTGCCAGATACGCAGTATTTT
NA	TRBV25-1	TRBJ1-4	NA	CASSEDRPEYNEKLFF	TGTGCCAGCAGTGAAGATAGGCCGGAATATAATGAAAAACTGTTTTTT
few	TRBV7-3	TRBJ2-5	NA	CASSFSLGETQYF	TGTGCCAGCAGCTTCTCCTTGGGAGAGACCCAGTACTTC
NA	TRBV19	TRBJ1-6	NA	CASSGRRESPLHF	TGTGCCAGTAGTGGGCGACGAGAGTCACCCCTCCACTTT
NA	TRBV4-3	TRBJ1-4	NA	CASSQGSGPPGEKLFF	TGCGCCAGCAGCCAAGGGTCAGGGCCCCCTGGTGAAAAACTGTTTTTT
NA	TRBV5-1	TRBJ2-5	TRBD1	CASSAGQGQETQYF	TGCGCCAGCAGCGCCGGACAGGGCCAAGAGACCCAGTACTTC